The 21 T cell receptor beta chains reported below all come from one sample, sequenced in a study of Ad26.COV2.S vaccination and SARS-CoV-2 variants. Repertoires were generated with immunoSEQ multiplex PCR, while TCRdb's copy carries only in-frame clones and drops some. The sample yields around 300,000 clones, approximately 86% seen once. Treatment reported: approximately 18 received Ad26.COV2.S at low or high dose, single or two shots; about 5 received placebo; per-sample allocation not given. The study sampled participants on day 63 after the first vaccine or placebo injection. This specimen was peripheral blood, taken in a trial of Ad26.COV2.S vaccine versus placebo. The receptors were gathered from a person aged 18-65 years who received the Ad26.COV2.S COVID-19 vaccine or a placebo.

This chain links TRBV28 with TRBJ1-6; TRBD1 aligns across 9 bases. Germline CDR1 and CDR2: MDHEN and SYDVKM. This CDR3 is 15 amino acids long. Trimming cost V 4 bases and J 7 bases; bases outside gene matches: 5. The CDR3 DNA reads TGTGCCAGCAGTTACCGGGACAGGGACAATTCACCCCTCCACTTT. Amino acid sequence: CASSYRDRDNSPLHF.

The chain links TRBV7-9 to TRBJ2-3; 10 bases match TRBD2. The germline CDR1 and CDR2 sequences are SEHNR and FQNEAQ (reference sequence). The junction had 8 bases not matched to a gene; V was cut back by 3 bases and J by 2 bases. This CDR3 spans 17 amino acids. CDR3 nucleotide sequence: TGTGCCAGCAGCTTTGGTAGCGGGGGGCAAAACACAGATACGCAGTATTTT. Residues: CASSFGSGGQNTDTQYF.

This clone was observed once. The V call is TRBV5-1, the J call TRBJ2-5; D gene ambiguous. Trimming left V 0 bases short and J 5 bases short, with 2 bases between. Germline V CDR1 and CDR2: SGHRS, YFSETQ. This CDR3 is 11 amino acids long. The CDR3 is CASSLVETQYF. As DNA, the CDR3 is TGCGCCAGCAGCTTGGTTGAGACCCAGTACTTC.

Many counts were recorded for this clone. This same CDR3 is encoded by further DNA sequences in the sample. This chain links TRBV9 with TRBJ1-1; unclear D gene. V gave up 3 bases and J gave up 5 bases, with 11 bases separating them. The CDR3 loop spans 13 amino acids. Germline V CDR1 and CDR2: SGDLS, YYNGEE. The CDR3 is CASSAGDGTEAFF. Here the CDR3 DNA reads TGTGCCAGCAGCGCTGGAGATGGGACTGAAGCTTTCTTT.

The rearrangement links TRBV2 to TRBJ1-5, with 8 bases fitting TRBD1. Per germline, CDR1 SNHLY and CDR2 FYNNEI. Trimming cost V 7 bases and J 1 base; bases outside gene matches: 6. The CDR3 totals 15 residues. CDR3 sequence reads: CASTSQGASNQPQHF. CDR3 nucleotides: TGTGCCAGCACTTCCCAGGGGGCAAGCAATCAGCCCCAGCATTTT. The full variable domain, completed using reference TRBV2 and TRBJ1-5, is EPEVTQTPSHQVTQMGQEVILRCVPISNHLYFYWYRQILGQKVEFLVSFYNNEISEKSEIFDDQFSVERPDGSNFTLKIRSTKLEDSAMYFCASTSQGASNQPQHFGDGTRLSIL.

The chain carries TRBV6-5 and TRBJ2-1; D unclear. This CDR3 spans 16 amino acids. V was cut by 0 bases and J by 0 bases, with 9 bases left in between. Germline CDR1 MNHEY, CDR2 SVGAGI. This chain's CDR3 is CASSYSIGSSYNEQFF. The DNA for the CDR3 is TGTGCCAGCAGTTACTCGATCGGAAGCTCCTACAATGAGCAGTTCTTC.

The rearrangement joins TRBV18 to TRBJ1-6, with D unresolved. Trimming shortened V by 4 bases and J by 8 bases, and 12 bases separated the two germline ends. This CDR3 spans 14 amino acids. The germline V gene has CDR1 KGHSH and CDR2 LQKENI. The chain's CDR3 is CASSLGPVDSPLHF. The CDR3 DNA sequence: TGTGCCAGCTCACTAGGACCGGTAGATTCACCCCTCCACTTT.

This rearrangement joins TRBV4-1 to TRBJ1-5, with D perhaps matching TRBD1 (5 bases). Germline V gene data show CDR1 as MGHRA and CDR2 as YSYEKL. The CDR3 length is 17 residues. Trimming removed 0 bases at V and 5 bases at J, with 17 bases between. CDR3 in DNA: TGCGCCAGCAGCCAAGATCATGGGGGAAGGCCGGATCAGCCCCAGCATTTT. Translating gives CASSQDHGGRPDQPQHF.

This clone was recorded once. This sequence joins TRBV7-2 and TRBJ1-2; D unclear. This CDR3 contains 13 residues. Trimming took 5 bases from V and 8 from J, leaving 15 bases between them. Germline CDR1 reads SGHTA; CDR2 reads FQGNSA. CDR3 loop: CASSREIAGGYTF. CDR3 sequence (DNA): TGTGCCAGCAGCCGGGAAATCGCTGGCGGCTACACCTTC.

The chain is built from TRBV18 and TRBJ1-3; possible D gene TRBD1, 6 bases. The CDR3 is 18 residues long. V was pared by 3 bases and J by 3 bases, with 21 bases between. CDR1 is KGHSH and CDR2 is LQKENI in the germline V gene. The CDR3 DNA sequence: TGTGCCAGCTCACCCAACAGGGCCGGACAGACATTTGGAAACACCATATATTTT. This translates into CASSPNRAGQTFGNTIYF.

The chain is built from TRBV12-3 or TRBV12-4 and TRBJ2-7, with D perhaps TRBD1 or TRBD2 (5 bases each). The CDR3 totals 13 residues. V gave up 2 bases and J gave up 6 bases, with 11 bases separating them. The DNA of the CDR3 is TGTGCCAGCAGTTTATCCCGGGACCTCGAGCAGTACTTC. Its protein product is CASSLSRDLEQYF.

The rearrangement joins TRBV5-1 to TRBJ1-3, with 7 bases aligning to TRBD1. J was trimmed by 2 bases and V by 2 bases; bases with no gene match: 4. Per germline, CDR1 SGHRS and CDR2 YFSETQ. The CDR3 sequence is 15 residues long. CDR3 amino acids: CASSFTGETGNTIYF. The DNA for the CDR3 is TGCGCCAGCAGCTTTACAGGGGAAACTGGAAACACCATATATTTT.

The rearrangement links TRBV27 to TRBJ2-5, with 10 nucleotides matching TRBD2. V lost 5 bases and J lost 4; bases outside the gene matches: 10. Germline V gene sequence: CDR1 MNHEY, CDR2 SMNVEV (reference sequence). CDR3 length: 16 residues. CDR3 bases: TGTGCCAGCAGTCCGGGAGCGGGGGGGCTGGGAGAGACCCAGTACTTC. This gives the protein CASSPGAGGLGETQYF.

J is TRBJ2-6 and V is TRBV7-2; D is undetermined. CDR1 is SGHTA and CDR2 is FQGNSA in the germline V gene. V was pared by 5 bases and J by 1 base, with 6 bases between. The CDR3 length is 14 residues. CDR3 bases: TGTGCCAGCAGCCAGCCTTCTGGGGCCAACGTCCTGACTTTC. Protein sequence: CASSQPSGANVLTF.

This chain connects TRBV7-6 to TRBJ2-7; D is perhaps TRBD1 (7 bases). The germline V gene has CDR1 SGHVS and CDR2 FNYEAQ. The CDR3 is 18 residues long. V lost 6 bases to trimming and J lost 1 base, with 25 bases between them. This CDR3 reads CASSPLRRDSSPSYEQYF. As DNA, the CDR3 is TGTGCCAGCAGTCCCCTTAGGAGGGACAGCTCCCCTTCCTACGAGCAGTACTTC.

The chain joins TRBV14 to TRBJ1-2; D remains ambiguous. CDR1 is SGHDN, CDR2 FVKESK, per germline. The length of the CDR3 is 11 residues. V was cut by 8 bases and J by 8 bases, with 12 bases left in between. The DNA of the CDR3 is TGTGCCAGCCGTAAAGCGTCCGGCTACACCTTC. Protein sequence: CASRKASGYTF.

This sequence joins TRBV2 and TRBJ1-1; D ambiguous. Germline CDR1 SNHLY, CDR2 FYNNEI. This CDR3 spans 11 amino acids. Trimming took off 4 bases at V and 7 bases at J, with 7 bases between the two ends. The CDR3 region has the DNA TGTGCCAGCAGTGTGGTACTTGAAGCTTTCTTT. This encodes CASSVVLEAFF.

The chain couples TRBV19 to TRBJ2-1; 10 nucleotides match TRBD1. Germline CDR1 LNHDA, CDR2 SQIVND (reference sequence). J gave up 0 bases and V 7 bases, and 6 bases lay outside the gene matches. The CDR3 has 16 amino acids. CDR3: CASTGDRGNSYNEQFF. CDR3 nucleotides: TGTGCCAGTACCGGGGACAGGGGCAACTCCTACAATGAGCAGTTCTTC.

The table lists this clone with a few counts. The CDR3 region has the DNA TGTGCCAGCAGCTTAGGGGCGGTTAGCTCCTATAATTCACCCCTCCACTTT. Residues: CASSLGAVSSYNSPLHF. The rearrangement joins TRBV7-6 to TRBJ1-6, with D uncertain. Germline CDR1 reads SGHVS; CDR2 reads FNYEAQ. The CDR3 runs to 17 residues. Trimming left V 1 base short and J 0 bases short, with 10 bases between.

The chain combines TRBV6-6 with TRBJ1-2; 11 bases align to TRBD1. Germline V CDR1 and CDR2: MNHNY, SVGAGI (reference sequence). The J segment lost 4 bases and the V segment lost 0 bases, leaving 4 bases of the junction unmatched. CDR3 size: 16 residues. The CDR3 DNA sequence: TGTGCCAGCAGTTACTCGGAGGGACAGGGGGGCTATGGCTACACCTTC. Protein sequence: CASSYSEGQGGYGYTF.

This clone was seen a single time. CDR3 bases: TGCGCCAGCAGCTCGGGACAGACCTACAATGAGCAGTTCTTC. Amino acids: CASSSGQTYNEQFF. This sequence joins TRBV5-1 and TRBJ2-1; 7 nucleotides agree with TRBD1. This CDR3 is 14 amino acids long. The germline V gene has CDR1 SGHRS and CDR2 YFSETQ. J lost 2 bases, V lost 3 bases, and 2 bases had no gene match.